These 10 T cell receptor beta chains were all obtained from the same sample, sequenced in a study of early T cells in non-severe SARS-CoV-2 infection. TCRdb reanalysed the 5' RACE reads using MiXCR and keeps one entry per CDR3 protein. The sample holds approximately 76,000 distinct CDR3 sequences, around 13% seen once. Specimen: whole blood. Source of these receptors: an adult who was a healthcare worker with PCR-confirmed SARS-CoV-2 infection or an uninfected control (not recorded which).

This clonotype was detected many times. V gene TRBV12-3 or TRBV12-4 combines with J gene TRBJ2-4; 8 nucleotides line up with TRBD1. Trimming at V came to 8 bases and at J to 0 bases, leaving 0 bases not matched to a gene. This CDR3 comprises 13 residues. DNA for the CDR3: TGTGCCAGCCAGGGGGCAGCCAAAAACATTCAGTACTTC. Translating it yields CASQGAAKNIQYF.

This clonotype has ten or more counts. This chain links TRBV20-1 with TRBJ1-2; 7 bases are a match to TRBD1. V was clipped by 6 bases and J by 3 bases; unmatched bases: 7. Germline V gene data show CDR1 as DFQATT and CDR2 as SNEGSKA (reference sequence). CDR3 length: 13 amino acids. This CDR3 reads CSAEDRSDYGYTF. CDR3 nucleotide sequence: TGCAGTGCCGAGGACAGGTCGGACTATGGCTACACCTTC.

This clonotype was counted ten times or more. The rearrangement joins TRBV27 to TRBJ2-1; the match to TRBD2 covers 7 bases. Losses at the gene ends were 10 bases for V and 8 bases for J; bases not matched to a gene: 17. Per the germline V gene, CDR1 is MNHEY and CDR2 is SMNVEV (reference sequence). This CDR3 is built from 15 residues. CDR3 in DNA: TGTGCCATCTCTCCTGTGGCGGGAGAATGGGATGAGCAGTTCTTC. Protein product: CAISPVAGEWDEQFF.

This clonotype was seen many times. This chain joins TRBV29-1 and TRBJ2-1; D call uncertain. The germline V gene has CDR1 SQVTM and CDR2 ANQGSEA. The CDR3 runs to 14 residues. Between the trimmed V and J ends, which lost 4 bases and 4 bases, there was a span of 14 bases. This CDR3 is CSVVADRSYNEQFF. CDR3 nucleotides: TGCAGCGTTGTTGCCGACCGCTCATACAATGAGCAGTTCTTC.

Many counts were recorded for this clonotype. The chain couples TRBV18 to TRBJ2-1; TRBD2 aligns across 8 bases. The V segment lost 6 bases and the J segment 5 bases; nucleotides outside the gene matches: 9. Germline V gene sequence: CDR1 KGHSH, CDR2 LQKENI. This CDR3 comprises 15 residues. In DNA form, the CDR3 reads TGTGCCAGCTCCCAGGTACTAGCGGTGAACAATGAGCAGTTCTTC. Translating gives CASSQVLAVNNEQFF.

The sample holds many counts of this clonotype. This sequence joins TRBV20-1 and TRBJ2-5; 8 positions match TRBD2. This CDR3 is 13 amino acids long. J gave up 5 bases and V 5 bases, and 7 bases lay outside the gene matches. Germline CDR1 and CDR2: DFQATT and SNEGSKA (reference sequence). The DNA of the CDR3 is TGCAGTGCTGAACGGGGGGGCGGTGAGACCCAGTACTTC. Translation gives CSAERGGGETQYF.

CDR3 nucleotide sequence: TGTGCCAGCAGCGTTGGGCCCGGCCCCACTGAAGCTTTCTTT. The encoded protein is CASSVGPGPTEAFF. The chain combines TRBV9 with TRBJ1-1; D gene unclear. V was cut by 2 bases and J by 4 bases, with 12 bases left in between. The CDR3 consists of 14 residues. Germline assignment: CDR1 SGDLS and CDR2 YYNGEE.

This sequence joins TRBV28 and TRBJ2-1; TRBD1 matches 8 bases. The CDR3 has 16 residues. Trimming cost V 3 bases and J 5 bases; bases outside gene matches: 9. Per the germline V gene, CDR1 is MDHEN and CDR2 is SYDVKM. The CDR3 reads CASSFLRDRLHNEQFF. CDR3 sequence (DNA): TGTGCCAGCAGTTTCCTCCGGGACAGGCTCCACAATGAGCAGTTCTTC.

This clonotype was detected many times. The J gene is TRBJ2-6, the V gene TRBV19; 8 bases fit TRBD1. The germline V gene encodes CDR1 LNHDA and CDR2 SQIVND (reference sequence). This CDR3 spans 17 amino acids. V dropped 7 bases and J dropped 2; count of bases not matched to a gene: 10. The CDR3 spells CASTRGREVAGANVLTF. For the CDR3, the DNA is TGTGCCAGTACCAGGGGGCGGGAAGTAGCTGGGGCCAACGTCCTGACTTTC.

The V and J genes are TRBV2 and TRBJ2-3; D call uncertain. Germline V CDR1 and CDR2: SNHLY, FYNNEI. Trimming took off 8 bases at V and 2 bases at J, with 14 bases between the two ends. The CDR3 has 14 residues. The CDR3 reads CASGAPTDTDTQYF. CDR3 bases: TGTGCCAGCGGAGCTCCGACGGACACAGATACGCAGTATTTT. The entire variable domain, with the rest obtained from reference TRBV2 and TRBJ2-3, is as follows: EPEVTQTPSHQVTQMGQEVILRCVPISNHLYFYWYRQILGQKVEFLVSFYNNEISEKSEIFDDQFSVERPDGSNFTLKIRSTKLEDSAMYFCASGAPTDTDTQYFGPGTRLTVL.